This T cell receptor beta chain was observed in a study of T cell changes during pregnancy in multiple sclerosis (dated 2019 in TCRdb). Background on the whole study: In women with multiple sclerosis, the researchers looked at how the T cell repertoire shifted as pregnancy progressed.

About this clone: The clone's antigen remains unknown. The sample holds no much larger clone one base away, and base qualities are not on file.

The V end gives up 6 bases and the J end 0 bases, leaving 5 bases in the junction not matched to a gene. The CDR3 measures 15 amino acids from cysteine to phenylalanine. Only the CDR3 DNA is retained, 45 bases long and in frame from the first base. For CDR1 and CDR2, the germline V gene lists WSHSY and SAAADI. Preparation of the library involved the immunoSEQ multiplex PCR assay. Not all clones reach the TCRdb copy of this immuneACCESS table, which keeps in-frame sequences only. Checked studies attribute under half of the gap to unresolved V genes and leave the rest unexplained. Present in this sample are over 50,000 clones, roughly 90% of which were seen just once. The ten biggest clones cover roughly 1.7% of the sample.

The specimen was peripheral blood, collected in the first trimester of pregnancy. This receptor was taken from a female donor with multiple sclerosis, enrolled in a pregnancy study. The sequence links TRBV10-2 to TRBJ1-1, with 9 bases in between that match TRBD1. The nucleotide sequence is TGCGCCAGCAGAGAAGGACAGGGGATGAACACTGAAGCTTTCTTT. It codes for CASREGQGMNTEAFF.